The subject of this entry is one T cell receptor beta chain. This record comes from a study of T cell changes during pregnancy in multiple sclerosis. Assay: immunoSEQ multiplex PCR; the TCRdb copy retains only in-frame clones and omits some. The repertoire holds 55,000 to 75,000 clones, with 90% to 95% as singletons. The sequencing used peripheral blood, collected after pregnancy. This TCR was sampled from a female donor in good health, enrolled as a control in a pregnancy study.

DNA of the CDR3: TGTGCCAGCGGAACGTACGACCGGGATCTGTTTTTT. Amino acid sequence: CASGTYDRDLFF. The chain links TRBV19 to TRBJ1-4; no reliable D call. Germline CDR1 reads LNHDA; CDR2 reads SQIVND (reference sequence). This CDR3 has 12 amino acids. V dropped 9 bases and J dropped 14 bases, with 19 bases sitting between them.